This entry lists 29 T cell receptor beta chains sequenced from one sample in a study of shared clonotypes between healthy human individuals. Sequencing used immunoSEQ multiplex PCR; TCRdb keeps in-frame clones, though not all of them. In the table there are just over 2,000,000 clones, over 85% of which are singletons. Naive CD8 populations comprised CD45RO-negative cells positively selected for CCR7, excluding terminally differentiated effector memory CD45RA+ cells. What was sequenced was naive CD8+ T cells sorted from blood. The receptors originated from a young man in good health.

The chain uses TRBV4-3 and TRBJ1-1; D unresolved. CDR3 length: 14 amino acids. V lost 0 bases and J 7 bases, leaving 12 bases between the germline ends. Germline V lookup: CDR1 LGHNA, CDR2 YSLEER. The CDR3 protein is CASSQDHPTGEAFF. CDR3 nucleotides: TGCGCCAGCAGCCAAGATCACCCGACGGGTGAAGCTTTCTTT.

This clone appeared once. This chain joins TRBV11-2 and TRBJ2-5; D is uncertain. CDR1 and CDR2 (germline): SGHAT, FQNNGV. The germline V and J ends were trimmed by 4 bases and 0 bases, with 6 bases remaining between them. The CDR3 covers 13 residues. The DNA of the CDR3 is TGTGCCAGCAGCTCCACGTACCAAGAGACCCAGTACTTC. Residues: CASSSTYQETQYF.

The chain recombines TRBV7-8 with TRBJ2-1; 7 bases are shared with TRBD1. CDR3 length equals 18 residues. The junction had 8 bases not matched to a gene; V was cut back by 0 bases and J by 0 bases. Germline V CDR1 and CDR2: SGHVS, FQNEAQ. The DNA for the CDR3 is TGTGCCAGCAGCTTAGCTGAGACAGGGCGAAGCTCCTACAATGAGCAGTTCTTC. Amino acid sequence: CASSLAETGRSSYNEQFF.

This clone turned up a few times. The V and J genes are TRBV4-1 and TRBJ2-2, with D perhaps matching TRBD2 (5 bases). V was trimmed by 0 bases and J by 4 bases, leaving 9 bases between them. Germline V gene lookup returns CDR1 MGHRA and CDR2 YSYEKL. The CDR3 is 15 amino acids. CDR3 sequence: CASSQEGGRTGELFF. The CDR3 nucleotides are TGCGCCAGCAGCCAAGAGGGCGGGCGCACCGGGGAGCTGTTTTTT.

This chain uses TRBV2 with TRBJ2-2; the D is unclear. The CDR3 extends over 11 amino acids. V was pared by 4 bases and J by 11 bases, with 8 bases between. Per the germline V gene, CDR1 is SNHLY and CDR2 is FYNNEI. Here the CDR3 DNA reads TGTGCCAGCAGTGTCGGTGTCGAGCTGTTTTTT. It translates to CASSVGVELFF.

V usage is TRBV18 and J usage is TRBJ2-7; 10 bases match TRBD1. The V gene end was trimmed by 3 bases and the J gene end by 5 bases; junction bases not matched to a gene: 7. The CDR3 has 15 amino acids. Germline CDR1 is KGHSH and CDR2 is LQKENI. CDR3 loop: CASSPTRDRGHEQYF. CDR3 in DNA: TGTGCCAGCTCACCGACCCGGGACAGGGGCCACGAGCAGTACTTC.

This clone showed up just once. This chain joins TRBV4-1 and TRBJ2-3; D remains unclear. Germline CDR1 is MGHRA and CDR2 is YSYEKL. This CDR3 has 13 amino acids. Trimming removed 5 bases at V and 0 bases at J, with 6 bases between. This CDR3 reads CASSYDSTDTQYF. CDR3 DNA sequence: TGCGCCAGCAGCTACGACAGCACAGATACGCAGTATTTT.

The chain has TRBV4-1 and TRBJ1-1; 7 bases are shared with TRBD1. Germline V gene lookup returns CDR1 MGHRA and CDR2 YSYEKL. The CDR3 totals 16 residues. The V gene end was trimmed by 4 bases and the J gene end by 6 bases; junction bases not matched to a gene: 14. CDR3 in DNA: TGCGCCAGCAGCCTTAGCCCGGGACAGAGGATCTCTGAAGCTTTCTTT. Protein sequence: CASSLSPGQRISEAFF.

J is TRBJ2-1 and V is TRBV30; D perhaps matches TRBD1 (6 bases). Trimming removed 5 bases at V and 10 bases at J, with 15 bases between. CDR1 is GTSNPN, CDR2 SVGIG, per germline (reference sequence). The CDR3 covers 12 residues. The CDR3 is CAWVTGSGEQFF. In DNA form, the CDR3 reads TGTGCCTGGGTCACAGGGTCTGGGGAGCAGTTCTTC.

In the case of this clone: In the same sample, other DNA sequences code for this CDR3. The chain is built from TRBV11-2 and TRBJ2-5; TRBD2 agrees at 7 bases. CDR1 is SGHAT, CDR2 FQNNGV, per germline. Trimming took 1 base from V and 4 from J; bases not matched to a gene: 3. The CDR3 has 14 amino acids. For the CDR3, the DNA is TGTGCCAGCAGCTTAGTGGGGGGGAGAGAGACCCAGTACTTC. Its protein is CASSLVGGRETQYF.

The V call is TRBV30, the J call TRBJ1-1, with 9 bases aligning to TRBD1. The CDR3 loop spans 13 amino acids. V was clipped by 5 bases and J by 5 bases; unmatched bases: 6. CDR1 GTSNPN and CDR2 SVGIG come from the germline V gene (reference sequence). In nucleotides, the CDR3 is TGTGCCTGGGTAGGACAGGGGACGACTGAAGCTTTCTTT. Translated, it gives CAWVGQGTTEAFF. Variable domain in full (rest from reference TRBV30 and TRBJ1-1): SQTIHQWPATLVQPVGSPLSLECTVEGTSNPNLYWYRQAAGRGLQLLFYSVGIGQISSEVPQNLSASRPQDRQFILSSKKLLLSDSGFYLCAWVGQGTTEAFFGQGTRLTVV.

The chain has TRBV4-1 and TRBJ1-6, with D hard to call. The germline V gene has CDR1 MGHRA and CDR2 YSYEKL. Trimming took off 3 bases at V and 5 bases at J, with 11 bases between the two ends. This CDR3 spans 15 amino acids. The CDR3 here is CASSHVHGDNSPLHF. The CDR3 DNA follows: TGCGCCAGCAGCCATGTACACGGGGATAATTCACCCCTCCACTTT.

The V call is TRBV29-1, the J call TRBJ1-2; D gene uncertain. Germline lookup yields CDR1 SQVTM and CDR2 ANQGSEA. Deletions cut 4 bases from V and 3 bases from J, with 18 bases between. The CDR3 runs 15 residues. The CDR3 region is CSVGPLGAPDYGYTF. The CDR3, as DNA: TGCAGCGTTGGCCCCTTAGGAGCTCCGGACTATGGCTACACCTTC.

The rearrangement uses TRBV6-6 and TRBJ2-7, with a weak D call TRBD1 (6 bases). CDR3 size: 12 residues. Germline V gives CDR1 MNHNY, CDR2 SVGAGI (reference sequence). Trimming cost V 4 bases and J 4 bases, with 8 bases left between them. CDR3 sequence reads: CASSFRGYEQYF. CDR3 in DNA: TGTGCCAGCAGTTTCAGGGGATACGAGCAGTACTTC.

This clone was detected once. The V gene is TRBV7-9, the J gene TRBJ1-1; D is ambiguous. This CDR3 has 14 amino acids. Germline CDR1 SEHNR, CDR2 FQNEAQ (reference sequence). The ends were cut back, 2 bases at V and 0 bases at J, with 7 bases in the middle. CDR3 residues: CASSLTQMNTEAFF. Here the CDR3 DNA reads TGTGCCAGCAGCTTAACACAGATGAACACTGAAGCTTTCTTT.

In DNA form, the CDR3 reads TGTGCCAGCAGCTTAGGGGTTTCGGACCAGTACTTC. Its translation: CASSLGVSDQYF. The chain carries TRBV7-9 and TRBJ2-5, with no clear D. Germline CDR1 SEHNR, CDR2 FQNEAQ (reference sequence). V was clipped by 1 base and J by 10 bases, with 10 bases between them. The length of the CDR3 is 12 residues.

The chain uses TRBV4-3 and TRBJ1-1; a weak D match, TRBD1 (6 bases). Germline V gives CDR1 LGHNA, CDR2 YSLEER. This CDR3 spans 16 amino acids. Trimming left V 0 bases short and J 4 bases short, with 15 bases between. As DNA, the CDR3 is TGCGCCAGCAGCCAAGATTGGGCAGGGGCGGCCACTGAAGCTTTCTTT. As protein: CASSQDWAGAATEAFF.

This clone was recorded once. The J gene is TRBJ2-7, the V gene TRBV10-3; 9 bases align to TRBD1. The junction had 7 bases not matched to a gene; V was cut back by 7 bases and J by 3 bases. The CDR3 covers 14 residues. Germline V gene sequence: CDR1 ENHRY, CDR2 SYGVKD. Here the CDR3 DNA reads TGTGCCATCACCCGGACAGGGGTCGACTACGAGCAGTACTTC. This codes for CAITRTGVDYEQYF.

V and J are TRBV6-1 and TRBJ2-2; D tentatively reads TRBD1 or TRBD2 (6 bases each). From germline, CDR1 is MNHNS and CDR2 SASEGT. The CDR3 runs 14 residues. Trimming shortened V by 2 bases and J by 9 bases, and 13 bases separated the two germline ends. CDR3 sequence reads: CASSEMGGGRELFF. The CDR3 region has the DNA TGTGCCAGCAGTGAAATGGGGGGCGGCCGGGAGCTGTTTTTT.

This chain joins TRBV27 and TRBJ1-1; 7 bases are a match to TRBD1. The CDR3 has 17 residues. Unmatched junction bases numbered 15, after V lost 5 bases and J lost 3 bases. Germline V lookup: CDR1 MNHEY, CDR2 SMNVEV (reference sequence). CDR3 residues: CASSRRPPGGRDTEAFF. Written as DNA, the CDR3 is TGTGCCAGCAGTAGAAGGCCACCAGGGGGAAGGGACACTGAAGCTTTCTTT.

The J gene is TRBJ2-7, the V gene TRBV28, with 10 nucleotides matching TRBD2. Germline CDR1 and CDR2: MDHEN and SYDVKM. Germline trimming cut 6 bases from V and 3 bases from J; bases unmatched to any gene: 29. The CDR3 totals 22 residues. DNA for the CDR3: TGTGCCAGCAGCTCTCCCGGGCGGCGTGGAGCTAGCGGGAGCCTACTAGGCTACGAGCAGTACTTC. Amino acids: CASSSPGRRGASGSLLGYEQYF.

The chain couples TRBV6-1 to TRBJ2-7, with a weak D call TRBD1 (5 bases). Germline V gives CDR1 MNHNS, CDR2 SASEGT. The CDR3 extends over 14 amino acids. V was trimmed by 1 base and J by 0 bases, leaving 7 bases between them. The CDR3 sequence: CASSEGGHSYEQYF. As DNA, the CDR3 is TGTGCCAGCAGTGAAGGGGGCCACTCCTACGAGCAGTACTTC.

Worth noting for this clone: This sample also contains other DNA sequences that code for the same CDR3. V and J are TRBV13 and TRBJ2-1, with a weak D call TRBD1 (6 bases). Trimming took 3 bases from V and 3 from J, leaving 6 bases between them. This CDR3 comprises 13 residues. Germline CDR1 is PRHDT and CDR2 is FYEKMQ (reference sequence). CDR3 in DNA: TGTGCCAGCAGCTTCAGGGGCTACAATGAGCAGTTCTTC. Translating it yields CASSFRGYNEQFF.

The rearrangement joins TRBV30 to TRBJ1-1, with D perhaps TRBD1 (6 bases). Germline V gene sequence: CDR1 GTSNPN, CDR2 SVGIG (reference sequence). The CDR3 length is 13 residues. Trimming shortened V by 1 base and J by 3 bases, and 9 bases separated the two germline ends. CDR3 bases: TGTGCCTGGAGTGCAACAGGGCACACTGAAGCTTTCTTT. Amino acid sequence: CAWSATGHTEAFF.

In regard to this clone: The identical CDR3 is also encoded by other nucleotide sequences in the sample. This sequence joins TRBV7-6 and TRBJ2-7; 11 positions agree with TRBD2. V shed 4 bases, J shed 0 bases, and the junction held 5 bases outside the gene matches. CDR1 and CDR2 (germline): SGHVS, FNYEAQ. The length of the CDR3 is 16 residues. This CDR3 is CASSSGLAGSSYEQYF. The CDR3 DNA reads as TGTGCCAGCAGCTCAGGACTAGCGGGTTCCTCCTACGAGCAGTACTTC.

The chain joins TRBV7-9 to TRBJ1-1, with no clear D. Trimming took off 3 bases at V and 7 bases at J, with 9 bases between the two ends. Germline lookup yields CDR1 SEHNR and CDR2 FQNEAQ (reference sequence). The CDR3 extends over 12 amino acids. The CDR3 DNA sequence: TGTGCCAGCAGCTTGACGGGGATTGAAGCTTTCTTT. Its translation is CASSLTGIEAFF.

The V call is TRBV15, the J call TRBJ2-5; D is undetermined. Trimming removed 3 bases from V and 3 bases from J, with 8 bases in between. This CDR3 spans 13 amino acids. The germline CDR1 and CDR2 sequences are LNHNV and YYDKDF (reference sequence). This CDR3 reads CATSRGMEETQYF. The DNA of the CDR3 is TGTGCCACCAGCAGGGGGATGGAAGAGACCCAGTACTTC.

This chain connects TRBV19 to TRBJ2-7, with 14 bases matching TRBD2. V gave up 3 bases and J gave up 5 bases; unmatched junction bases: 3. The CDR3 covers 15 residues. Looked up from germline, CDR1 is LNHDA and CDR2 is SQIVND (reference sequence). CDR3 nucleotides: TGTGCCAGTAGTATTGGGACTAGCGGGAGCCACGAGCAGTACTTC. This sequence encodes CASSIGTSGSHEQYF.

The rearrangement joins TRBV5-4 to TRBJ1-1; TRBD1 matches at 8 bases. The CDR3 covers 15 residues. In germline, CDR1 is SGHNT, CDR2 YYREEE (reference sequence). Trimming took 1 base from V and 6 from J; bases not matched to a gene: 8. DNA of the CDR3: TGTGCCAGCAGCTTGTCAACAGGGGGTATAGCTGAAGCTTTCTTT. This encodes CASSLSTGGIAEAFF. The variable domain in full, with the rest retrieved from reference TRBV5-4 and TRBJ1-1, is ETGVTQSPTHLIKTRGQQVTLRCSSQSGHNTVSWYQQALGQGPQFIFQYYREEENGRGNFPPRFSGLQFPNYSSELNVNALELDDSALYLCASSLSTGGIAEAFFGQGTRLTVV.